This entry concerns a single T cell receptor (beta chain). No antigen is known for it. The data were obtained in a study of blood T cells in healthy people across ages. The authors ran a second PCR of roughly 6 to 12 cycles using a sample-barcoded 5' primer and a J-beta primer mix. TCRdb recomputed calls from the 5' RACE reads with MiXCR, one row per CDR3 protein. Of under 750,000 distinct CDR3 sequences in the sample, 40% to 55% were seen once. Study-wide results and caveats: The recorded TCR beta diversity per million T cells decreased in a roughly linear manner with age.

Looked up from germline, CDR1 is SGDLS and CDR2 is YYNGEE. There are 15 residues in the CDR3. The V end was cut by 6 bases, the J end by 7 bases, with 20 bases between. V is TRBV9 and J is TRBJ2-1, with D perhaps assigned TRBD1 or TRBD2 (5 bases each). Sequenced input: blood. This receptor was identified in a man at least 80 years old in good health. The CDR3 bases are TGTGCCAGCACCCCGGGACGAGCGGCGGCTAATGAGCAGTTCTTC. This codes for CASTPGRAAANEQFF.